This TCR beta chain was captured by sequencing in a study of radiation and T cells in renal cell carcinoma (dated by TCRdb to between 2020 and 2021). Describing the broader study: The samples were drawn from a clinical trial, where primary renal cell carcinomas were treated with 15 Gy of stereotactic body radiation therapy and then removed by nephrectomy 4 weeks afterward. In total, roughly 52 samples, comprising around 25 tumors and around 27 peripheral blood samples, were subjected to TCR beta sequencing. A total of approximately 3,800,000 unique CDR3 nucleotide sequences, encoding roughly 2.7 million unique CDR3 amino acid sequences, were found across all 50 or so samples.

Following the manufacturer's recommendations, the immunoSEQ kit was used to generate TCR beta libraries from genomic DNA. To prepare libraries, a first multiplex PCR with proprietary primers was run, followed by a second PCR that added unique barcodes, and a bead cleanup was done after each round. A kit-provided positive control reaction and a negative control reaction were included in every sample batch. The final libraries were assessed on an Agilent 4200 TapeStation D1000 ScreenTape, pooled by volume, and quantified by qPCR. Sequencing ran on an Illumina NextSeq500 with a MidOutput 150-cycle cartridge, using 156 Read1 and 15 Index1 cycles with kit custom primers. The pooled library was loaded at around 1 pM, and approximately 18% PhiX control was spiked in. Processing in the source paper ran as follows. Vendor-processed data were analyzed in R, with a clonotype defined as all T cells sharing the same CDR3 nucleotide sequence. In the clone abundance analyses, frequencies in each sample were normalized to that sample's 10,000 most abundant clones. Public T cell clones, which averaged fewer than five per sample, were excluded before analysis. Tumor-enriched clonotypes and baseline blood-enriched clonotypes were defined as those with an abundance difference of at least 32-fold between compartments. A beta-binomial differential abundance model was applied to find clonotypes that expanded or contracted between blood time points. Tumor-blood repertoire similarity was measured with the Baroni-Urbani and Buser coefficient, and groups were compared using two-tailed Wilcoxon tests in R. This immuneACCESS table, as held by TCRdb, lists in-frame sequences with V and J called but not all clones. Of the missing ones, under half trace to an unresolved V gene in checked studies; the others have no known cause. Clone size and V and J calls were adopted from that table, with D and trimming inferred from the DNA. The sample includes fewer than 150,000 clones, with around 90% observed a single time. The ten largest account for about 5.6% of the sample.

V sheds 5 bases and J sheds 5 bases, leaving 15 bases between their ends. The germline V gene gives CDR1 as MDHEN and CDR2 as SYDVKM. Reading from cysteine to phenylalanine, the CDR3 counts 15 amino acids. The DNA shown is the 45-base CDR3, in frame from base 1. As regards this clone: What this receptor recognizes is not known. Per-base quality was not reported, and no clone a single base away is much larger than it.

This specimen's time point label, interpreted: blood 2 weeks post-SBRT. The treatment or condition label for this specimen denotes: 15 Gy SBRT to primary tumor, nephrectomy 4 weeks later. To track tumor-enriched clonotypes, serial peripheral blood was sampled from radiation-treated patients at baseline and at 2 weeks and 4 weeks after SBRT. Every patient's renal cell carcinoma showed clear cell pathology. The QIAamp DNA Blood Mini Kit (Qiagen) was used to prepare genomic DNA for TCR sequencing. The analyses included only samples that passed all quality control checks. The paper's findings and limits, for the study overall: Tracking of blood repertoire dynamics stopped at more than three weeks after treatment, with no follow-up past that point. Because pretreatment tumor biopsies were not available, the baseline intratumoral presence of clonotypes could not be determined. In blood, the top tumor clonotypes increased from baseline to 2 weeks after radiation and then shrank by 4 weeks, which suggests a temporary expansion of tumor-resident clones. Because the trial had a single-armed design, the trial could not examine how radiation dose or scheduling affected the TCR repertoire.

The sequencing here drew on blood, taken from a patient whose treatment included radiotherapy and nephrectomy. This TCR was recovered from a woman in her 70s with renal cell carcinoma. The sequence links TRBV28 to TRBJ1-4; TRBD1 is possibly the D segment (6 matching bases). CDR3 region: CASSLPLGGNEKLFF. In nucleotides, the sequence is TGTGCCAGCAGTCTACCCCTCGGGGGCAATGAAAAACTGTTTTTT.